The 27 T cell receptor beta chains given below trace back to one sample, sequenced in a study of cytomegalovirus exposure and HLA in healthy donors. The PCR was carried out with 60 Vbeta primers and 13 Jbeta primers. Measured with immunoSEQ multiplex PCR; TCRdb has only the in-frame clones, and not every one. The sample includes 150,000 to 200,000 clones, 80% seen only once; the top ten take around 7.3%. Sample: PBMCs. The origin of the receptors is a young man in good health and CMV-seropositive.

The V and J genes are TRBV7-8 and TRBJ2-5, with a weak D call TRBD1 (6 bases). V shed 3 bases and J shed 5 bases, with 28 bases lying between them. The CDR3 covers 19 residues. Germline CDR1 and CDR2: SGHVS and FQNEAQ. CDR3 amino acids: CASSLGPLRQGPGVETQYF. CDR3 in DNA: TGTGCCAGCAGCTTGGGCCCTCTCCGGCAGGGGCCAGGGGTGGAGACCCAGTACTTC.

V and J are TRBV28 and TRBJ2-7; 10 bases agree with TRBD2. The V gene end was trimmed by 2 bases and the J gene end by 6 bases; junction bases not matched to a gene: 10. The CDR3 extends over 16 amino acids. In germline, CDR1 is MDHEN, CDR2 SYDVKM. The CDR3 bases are TGTGCCAGCAGTTTAGGGATTAGCGGGAGGTATGGCGAGCAGTACTTC. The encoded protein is CASSLGISGRYGEQYF.

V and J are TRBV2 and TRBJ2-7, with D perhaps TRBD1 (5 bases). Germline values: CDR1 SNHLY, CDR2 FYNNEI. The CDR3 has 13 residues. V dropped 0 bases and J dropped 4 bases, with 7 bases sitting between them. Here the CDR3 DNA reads TGTGCCAGCAGTGAAGCCCCAGGGTACGAGCAGTACTTC. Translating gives CASSEAPGYEQYF. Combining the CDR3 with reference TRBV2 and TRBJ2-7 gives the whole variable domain EPEVTQTPSHQVTQMGQEVILRCVPISNHLYFYWYRQILGQKVEFLVSFYNNEISEKSEIFDDQFSVERPDGSNFTLKIRSTKLEDSAMYFCASSEAPGYEQYFGPGTRLTVT.

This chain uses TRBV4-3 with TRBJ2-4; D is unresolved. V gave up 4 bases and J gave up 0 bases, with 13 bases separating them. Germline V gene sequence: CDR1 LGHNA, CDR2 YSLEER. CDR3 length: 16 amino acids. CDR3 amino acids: CASSPNWLIAKNIQYF. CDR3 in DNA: TGCGCCAGCAGCCCGAACTGGTTGATAGCCAAAAACATTCAGTACTTC.

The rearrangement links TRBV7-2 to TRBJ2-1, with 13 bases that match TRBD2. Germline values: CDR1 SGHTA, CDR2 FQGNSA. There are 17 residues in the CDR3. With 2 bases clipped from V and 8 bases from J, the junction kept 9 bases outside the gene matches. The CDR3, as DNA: TGTGCCAGCAGCTTATACACTAGCGGGGGGGCCCGGGATGAGCAGTTCTTC. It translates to CASSLYTSGGARDEQFF.

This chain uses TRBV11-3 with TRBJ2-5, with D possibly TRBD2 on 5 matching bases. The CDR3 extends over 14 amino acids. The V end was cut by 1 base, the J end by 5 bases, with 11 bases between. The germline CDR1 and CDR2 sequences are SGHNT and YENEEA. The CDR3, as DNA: TGTGCCAGCAGCTTAGTGGCTAGCCAGGAGACCCAGTACTTC. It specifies CASSLVASQETQYF.

CDR3 nucleotides: TGTGCCAGCAGGGGGGGTGGAGGGTATAATCAGCCCCAGCATTTT. This codes for CASRGGGGYNQPQHF. The V and J genes are TRBV6-1 and TRBJ1-5; possible D gene TRBD1, 5 bases. CDR3 length equals 15 residues. Germline V gene lookup returns CDR1 MNHNS and CDR2 SASEGT. Trimming removed 6 bases from V and 4 bases from J, with 16 bases in between.

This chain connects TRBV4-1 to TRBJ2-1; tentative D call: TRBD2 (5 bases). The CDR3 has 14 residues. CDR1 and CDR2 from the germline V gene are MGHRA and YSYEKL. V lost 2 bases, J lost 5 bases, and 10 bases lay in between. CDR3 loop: CASSQSGINNEQFF. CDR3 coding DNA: TGCGCCAGCAGCCAAAGCGGCATAAACAATGAGCAGTTCTTC.

CDR3 in DNA: TGTGCCAGCAGTGATGCCGGGACTAGCCAGGACACCGGGGAGCTGTTTTTT. Protein: CASSDAGTSQDTGELFF. This rearrangement joins TRBV2 to TRBJ2-2; TRBD2 aligns across 9 bases. CDR3 length: 17 residues. Germline V gives CDR1 SNHLY, CDR2 FYNNEI. V shed 3 bases, J shed 3 bases, and the junction held 8 bases outside the gene matches. Using reference TRBV2 and TRBJ2-2 for the parts outside the CDR3, the full variable domain is EPEVTQTPSHQVTQMGQEVILRCVPISNHLYFYWYRQILGQKVEFLVSFYNNEISEKSEIFDDQFSVERPDGSNFTLKIRSTKLEDSAMYFCASSDAGTSQDTGELFFGEGSRLTVL.

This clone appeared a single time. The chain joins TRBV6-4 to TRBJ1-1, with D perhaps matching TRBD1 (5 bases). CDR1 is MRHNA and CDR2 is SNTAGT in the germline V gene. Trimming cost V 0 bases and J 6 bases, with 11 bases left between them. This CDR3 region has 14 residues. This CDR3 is CASSDSRRGSEAFF. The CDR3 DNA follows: TGTGCCAGCAGTGACTCTCGTAGGGGTTCTGAAGCTTTCTTT.

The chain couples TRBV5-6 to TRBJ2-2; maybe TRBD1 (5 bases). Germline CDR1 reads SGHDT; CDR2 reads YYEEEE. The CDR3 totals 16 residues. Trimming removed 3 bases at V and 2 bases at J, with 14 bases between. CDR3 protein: CASSSAGRDNTGELFF. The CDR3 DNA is TGTGCCAGCAGCTCCGCAGGGCGAGATAACACCGGGGAGCTGTTTTTT.

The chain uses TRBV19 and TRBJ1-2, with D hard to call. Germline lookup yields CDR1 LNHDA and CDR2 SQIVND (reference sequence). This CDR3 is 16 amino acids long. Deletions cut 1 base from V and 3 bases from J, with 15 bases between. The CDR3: CASSIALGRVDYGYTF. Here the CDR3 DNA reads TGTGCCAGTAGTATAGCCCTGGGGAGGGTTGACTATGGCTACACCTTC. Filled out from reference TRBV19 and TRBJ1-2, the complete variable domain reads DGGITQSPKYLFRKEGQNVTLSCEQNLNHDAMYWYRQDPGQGLRLIYYSQIVNDFQKGDIAEGYSVSREKKESFPLTVTSAQKNPTAFYLCASSIALGRVDYGYTFGSGTRLTVV.

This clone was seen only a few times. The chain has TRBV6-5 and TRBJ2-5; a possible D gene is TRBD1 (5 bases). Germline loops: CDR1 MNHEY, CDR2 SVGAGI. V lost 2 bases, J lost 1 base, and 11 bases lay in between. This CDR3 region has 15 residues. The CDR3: CASSYGARVQETQYF. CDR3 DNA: TGTGCCAGCAGTTACGGGGCCCGGGTCCAAGAGACCCAGTACTTC.

CDR3 region: CASSLGGLAGATRTDTQYF. In DNA, the CDR3 is TGTGCCAGCAGCTTAGGGGGACTAGCGGGAGCCACGCGAACAGATACGCAGTATTTT. The V call is TRBV13, the J call TRBJ2-3, with 14 bases identical to TRBD2. Trimming at V came to 0 bases and at J to 3 bases, leaving 8 bases not matched to a gene. The V gene's germline CDR1 is PRHDT and CDR2 FYEKMQ (reference sequence). This CDR3 has 19 residues.

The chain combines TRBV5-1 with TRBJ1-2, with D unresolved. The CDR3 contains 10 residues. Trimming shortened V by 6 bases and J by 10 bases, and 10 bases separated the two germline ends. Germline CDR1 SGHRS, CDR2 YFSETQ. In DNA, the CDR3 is TGCGCCAGCAAGGGCGGGAACTACACCTTC. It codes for CASKGGNYTF. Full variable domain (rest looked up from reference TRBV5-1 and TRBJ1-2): KAGVTQTPRYLIKTRGQQVTLSCSPISGHRSVSWYQQTPGQGLQFLFEYFSETQRNKGNFPGRFSGRQFSNSRSEMNVSTLELGDSALYLCASKGGNYTFGSGTRLTVV.

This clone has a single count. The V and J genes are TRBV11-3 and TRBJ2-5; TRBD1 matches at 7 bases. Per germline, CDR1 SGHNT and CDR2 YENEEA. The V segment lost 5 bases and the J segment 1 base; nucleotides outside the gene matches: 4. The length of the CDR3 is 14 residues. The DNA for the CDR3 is TGTGCCAGCAGCCCCCGGGACAGCCAAGAGACCCAGTACTTC. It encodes CASSPRDSQETQYF.

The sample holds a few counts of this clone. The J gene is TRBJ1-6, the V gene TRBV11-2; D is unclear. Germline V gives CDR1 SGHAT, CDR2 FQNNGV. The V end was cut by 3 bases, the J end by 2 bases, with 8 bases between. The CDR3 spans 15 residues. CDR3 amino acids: CASSLGSAYNSPLHF. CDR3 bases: TGTGCCAGCAGCTTGGGGAGCGCCTATAATTCACCCCTCCACTTT.

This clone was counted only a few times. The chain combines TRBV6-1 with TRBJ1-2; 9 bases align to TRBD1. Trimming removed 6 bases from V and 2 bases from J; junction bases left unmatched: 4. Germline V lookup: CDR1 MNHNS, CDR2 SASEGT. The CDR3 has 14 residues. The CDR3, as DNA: TGTGCCAGCAGGGGACAGGGAGGAAACTATGGCTACACCTTC. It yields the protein CASRGQGGNYGYTF.

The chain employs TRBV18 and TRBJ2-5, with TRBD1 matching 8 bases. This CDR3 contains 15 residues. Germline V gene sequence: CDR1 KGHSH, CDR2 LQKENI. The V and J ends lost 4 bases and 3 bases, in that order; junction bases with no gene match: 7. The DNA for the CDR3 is TGTGCCAGCTCACAGTCCGGGACAGGTGAAGAGACCCAGTACTTC. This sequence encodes CASSQSGTGEETQYF.

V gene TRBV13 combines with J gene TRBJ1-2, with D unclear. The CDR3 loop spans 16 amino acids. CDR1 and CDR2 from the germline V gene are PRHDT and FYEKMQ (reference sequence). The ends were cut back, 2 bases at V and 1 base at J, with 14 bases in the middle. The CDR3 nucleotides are TGTGCCAGCAGCTTAATCGGCACTAGGGATAACTATGGCTACACCTTC. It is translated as CASSLIGTRDNYGYTF.

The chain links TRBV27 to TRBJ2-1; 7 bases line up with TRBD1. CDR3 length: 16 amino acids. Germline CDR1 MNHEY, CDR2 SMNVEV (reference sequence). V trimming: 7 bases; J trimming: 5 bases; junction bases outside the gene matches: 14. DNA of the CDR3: TGTGCCAGCAAAGATATCAGTAGGGGGCAGCACAATGAGCAGTTCTTC. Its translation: CASKDISRGQHNEQFF.

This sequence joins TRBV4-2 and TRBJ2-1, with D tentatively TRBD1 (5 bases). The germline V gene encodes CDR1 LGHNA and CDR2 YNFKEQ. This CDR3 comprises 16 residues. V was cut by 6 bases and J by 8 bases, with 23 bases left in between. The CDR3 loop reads CASRLNGALRTDEQFF. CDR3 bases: TGTGCCAGCAGGTTAAATGGGGCCCTTAGGACGGATGAGCAGTTCTTC.

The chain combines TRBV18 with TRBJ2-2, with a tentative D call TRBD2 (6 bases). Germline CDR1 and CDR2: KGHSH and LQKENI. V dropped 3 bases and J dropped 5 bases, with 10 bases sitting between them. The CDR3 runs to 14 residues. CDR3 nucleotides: TGTGCCAGCTCACCCTTCGGGGGAACCGGGGAGCTGTTTTTT. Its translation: CASSPFGGTGELFF.

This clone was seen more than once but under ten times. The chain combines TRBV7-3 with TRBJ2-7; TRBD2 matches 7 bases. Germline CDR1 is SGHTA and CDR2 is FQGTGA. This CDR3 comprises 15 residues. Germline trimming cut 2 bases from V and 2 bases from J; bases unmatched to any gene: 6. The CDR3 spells CASSLGPGGTYEQYF. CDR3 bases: TGTGCCAGCAGCTTAGGGCCGGGAGGCACCTACGAGCAGTACTTC.

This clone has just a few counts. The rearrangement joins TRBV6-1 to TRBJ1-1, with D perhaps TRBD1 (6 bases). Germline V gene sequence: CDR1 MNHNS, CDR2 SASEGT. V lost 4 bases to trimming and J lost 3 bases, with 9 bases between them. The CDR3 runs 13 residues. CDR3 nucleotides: TGTGCCAGCAGTGGGGGGCGGGACACTGAAGCTTTCTTT. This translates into CASSGGRDTEAFF.

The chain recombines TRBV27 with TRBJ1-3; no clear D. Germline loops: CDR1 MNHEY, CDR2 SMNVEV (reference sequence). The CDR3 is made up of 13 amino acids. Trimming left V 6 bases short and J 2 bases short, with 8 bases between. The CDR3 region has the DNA TGTGCCAGCAGGGCGGCGCCTGGAAACACCATATATTTT. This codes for CASRAAPGNTIYF.

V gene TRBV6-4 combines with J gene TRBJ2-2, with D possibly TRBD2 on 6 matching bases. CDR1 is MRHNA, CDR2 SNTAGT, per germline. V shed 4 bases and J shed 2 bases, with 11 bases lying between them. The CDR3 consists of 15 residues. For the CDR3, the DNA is TGTGCCAGCAGTGTCGGAGGGGATAACACCGGGGAGCTGTTTTTT. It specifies CASSVGGDNTGELFF.